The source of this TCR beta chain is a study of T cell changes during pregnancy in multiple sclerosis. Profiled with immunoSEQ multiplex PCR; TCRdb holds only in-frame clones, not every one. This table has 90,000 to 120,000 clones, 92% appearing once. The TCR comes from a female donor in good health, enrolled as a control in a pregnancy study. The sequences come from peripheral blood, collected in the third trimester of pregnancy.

CDR3 nucleotides: TGTGCCAGCAGTGTCGAGGGACAGGGTGAAGCTTTCTTT. Amino acid sequence: CASSVEGQGEAFF. The chain carries TRBV6-4 and TRBJ1-1; 9 nucleotides align to TRBD1. Germline lookup yields CDR1 MRHNA and CDR2 SNTAGT. V trimming: 4 bases; J trimming: 7 bases; junction bases outside the gene matches: 4. The CDR3 contains 13 residues.